These 17 T cell receptor beta chains were sequenced from one sample in a study of neoadjuvant nivolumab and ipilimumab in lung cancer. Profiled with immunoSEQ multiplex PCR; TCRdb holds only in-frame clones, not every one. The repertoire has roughly 28,000 clones, roughly three quarters of them found once; the top ten carry 15% to 20%. Material: tumor tissue, obtained after neoadjuvant nivolumab, alone or with ipilimumab, at or shortly before surgery. The origin of the receptors is an adult with non-small cell lung cancer.

This clone was seen just once. The chain recombines TRBV18 with TRBJ2-7; 8 bases map to TRBD1. The length of the CDR3 is 18 residues. The V gene end was trimmed by 6 bases and the J gene end by 0 bases; junction bases not matched to a gene: 16. Per the germline V gene, CDR1 is KGHSH and CDR2 is LQKENI. In DNA form, the CDR3 reads TGTGCCAGCTCCCCCGACGACAGGGGCCCTTTCGTCTCCTACGAGCAGTACTTC. It encodes CASSPDDRGPFVSYEQYF.

The chain has TRBV11-3 and TRBJ2-6, with D unresolved. Trimming took off 5 bases at V and 9 bases at J, with 8 bases between the two ends. This CDR3 is built from 12 residues. Germline CDR1 and CDR2: SGHNT and YENEEA. CDR3 protein: CASSAQFNVLTF. The CDR3 DNA sequence: TGTGCCAGCAGCGCCCAGTTCAACGTCCTGACTTTC.

The rearrangement uses TRBV5-6 and TRBJ1-2; 8 bases fit TRBD1. J lost 4 bases, V lost 4 bases, and 6 bases had no gene match. The germline CDR1 and CDR2 sequences are SGHDT and YYEEEE. This CDR3 has 14 amino acids. The chain's CDR3 is CASSPLTGGYGYTF. DNA of the CDR3: TGTGCCAGCAGCCCGCTAACAGGGGGCTATGGCTACACCTTC.

The V and J genes are TRBV7-8 and TRBJ2-7, with D perhaps matching TRBD1 (6 bases). The germline CDR1 and CDR2 sequences are SGHVS and FQNEAQ. The CDR3 consists of 16 residues. The V end lost 1 base, the J end lost 4 bases, and 17 bases lay between the germline ends. CDR3 region: CASSLVDSGERYEQYF. The CDR3 nucleotides are TGTGCCAGCAGCTTAGTCGACTCAGGGGAGAGGTACGAGCAGTACTTC.

The V and J genes are TRBV2 and TRBJ1-1; no clear D. Germline CDR1 SNHLY, CDR2 FYNNEI. The CDR3 is 13 residues long. Deletions cut 4 bases from V and 6 bases from J, with 12 bases between. CDR3 region: CASSADIAAEAFF. The CDR3 nucleotides are TGTGCCAGCAGTGCCGACATAGCCGCTGAAGCTTTCTTT.

The J gene is TRBJ2-5, the V gene TRBV30; D is possibly TRBD2 (6 bases). Germline V gene data show CDR1 as GTSNPN and CDR2 as SVGIG (reference sequence). This CDR3 region has 14 residues. Trimming left V 5 bases short and J 2 bases short, with 15 bases between. In DNA form, the CDR3 reads TGTGCCTGGGGCTGGGGTCGGGAGCAAGAGACCCAGTACTTC. Its protein product is CAWGWGREQETQYF.

The chain combines TRBV5-4 with TRBJ2-5; unclear D gene. The CDR3 consists of 13 residues. The V and J ends lost 2 bases and 2 bases respectively, with 7 bases between them. Germline V lookup: CDR1 SGHNT, CDR2 YYREEE (reference sequence). This CDR3 reads CASSFGGQETQYF. The CDR3 nucleotides read TGTGCCAGCAGCTTTGGCGGACAAGAGACCCAGTACTTC.

The rearrangement uses TRBV18 and TRBJ1-2; unclear D gene. V gave up 5 bases and J gave up 6 bases, with 7 bases separating them. Germline V CDR1 and CDR2: KGHSH, LQKENI. The CDR3 contains 11 residues. In DNA, the CDR3 is TGTGCCAGCTCAGGTGAACATGGCTACACCTTC. Its protein product is CASSGEHGYTF. Full variable domain (rest looked up from reference TRBV18 and TRBJ1-2): NAGVMQNPRHLVRRRGQEARLRCSPMKGHSHVYWYRQLPEEGLKFMVYLQKENIIDESGMPKERFSAEFPKEGPSILRIQQVVRGDSAAYFCASSGEHGYTFGSGTRLTVV.

This clone was counted a few times. CDR3 DNA sequence: TGTGCTAGTGGTTTATCGGGACAGCCCCAGCATTTT. This encodes CASGLSGQPQHF. This chain links TRBV12-5 with TRBJ1-5; D ambiguous. Trimming took off 3 bases at V and 7 bases at J, with 7 bases between the two ends. Looked up from germline, CDR1 is LGHNT and CDR2 is FRNRAP. The CDR3 is 12 amino acids.

By share, this clone counts as medium-sized. This chain connects TRBV10-3 to TRBJ1-2, with TRBD1 matching over 10 bases. The V gene's germline CDR1 is ENHRY and CDR2 SYGVKD. The CDR3 contains 15 residues. V lost 5 bases, J lost 6 bases, and 9 bases stayed unmatched. The CDR3 sequence is CAISLRDRGQDGYTF. The CDR3 bases are TGTGCCATCAGTCTCCGGGACAGGGGTCAGGATGGCTACACCTTC.

The chain has TRBV7-2 and TRBJ2-5; D is undetermined. CDR1 and CDR2 (germline): SGHTA, FQGNSA. V was trimmed by 1 base and J by 6 bases, leaving 9 bases between them. The CDR3 length is 13 residues. The DNA of the CDR3 is TGTGCCAGCAGCTTAGGGGTAGGGAAGACCCAGTACTTC. Protein: CASSLGVGKTQYF. The full variable domain, with the rest looked up from reference TRBV7-2 and TRBJ2-5, is GAGVSQSPSNKVTEKGKDVELRCDPISGHTALYWYRQSLGQGLEFLIYFQGNSAPDKSGLPSDRFSAERTGGSVSTLTIQRTQQEDSAVYLCASSLGVGKTQYFGPGTRLLVL.

The chain joins TRBV6-5 to TRBJ2-7; 8 bases are a match to TRBD1. V gave up 5 bases and J gave up 4 bases; unmatched junction bases: 7. In germline, CDR1 is MNHEY, CDR2 SVGAGI. The CDR3 runs 14 residues. The CDR3 is CASSRDRRLYEQYF. For the CDR3, the DNA is TGTGCCAGCAGTAGGGACAGGAGACTTTACGAGCAGTACTTC.

The rearrangement links TRBV5-4 to TRBJ2-5, with D uncertain. The germline CDR1 and CDR2 sequences are SGHNT and YYREEE (reference sequence). The germline V and J ends were trimmed by 1 base and 3 bases, with 4 bases remaining between them. The CDR3 consists of 12 residues. The CDR3 loop is CASSLPEETQYF. DNA for the CDR3: TGTGCCAGCAGCTTGCCAGAAGAGACCCAGTACTTC. Based on the CDR3 plus reference TRBV5-4 and TRBJ2-5, the full variable domain is ETGVTQSPTHLIKTRGQQVTLRCSSQSGHNTVSWYQQALGQGPQFIFQYYREEENGRGNFPPRFSGLQFPNYSSELNVNALELDDSALYLCASSLPEETQYFGPGTRLLVL.

The CDR3 DNA is TGCGCCAGCAGGCGAGCGGGAGACCCTCTTTACGAGCAGTACTTC. Translated, it gives CASRRAGDPLYEQYF. This chain links TRBV4-3 with TRBJ2-7, with 8 positions matching TRBD2. This CDR3 has 15 residues. Germline lookup yields CDR1 LGHNA and CDR2 YSLEER. Trimming took 6 bases from V and 4 from J; bases not matched to a gene: 11.

The chain combines TRBV5-1 with TRBJ2-2; TRBD1 might be the D (6 bases). CDR3 length equals 15 residues. CDR1 is SGHRS and CDR2 is YFSETQ in the germline V gene. Trimming pared 0 bases from V and 3 bases from J, leaving 9 bases between. The CDR3 spells CASSLGGPHTGELFF. The CDR3 DNA reads as TGCGCCAGCAGCTTGGGGGGGCCCCACACCGGGGAGCTGTTTTTT.

The chain is built from TRBV5-6 and TRBJ2-2; the D call may be TRBD1 or TRBD2 (5 bases each). Germline CDR1 is SGHDT and CDR2 is YYEEEE. The CDR3 loop spans 15 amino acids. Between the trimmed V and J ends, which lost 2 bases and 5 bases, there was a span of 13 bases. This CDR3 is CASSFRGAGTGELFF. The CDR3 nucleotides read TGTGCCAGCAGCTTTAGAGGGGCCGGAACCGGGGAGCTGTTTTTT.

The chain is built from TRBV9 and TRBJ2-5; D tentatively fits TRBD1 or TRBD2 (5 bases each). The V end lost 0 bases, the J end lost 2 bases, and 11 bases lay between the germline ends. Germline V gives CDR1 SGDLS, CDR2 YYNGEE. The CDR3 has 15 residues. The CDR3 DNA follows: TGTGCCAGCAGCGTAGGACAGAGGGGACAAGAGACCCAGTACTTC. The encoded protein is CASSVGQRGQETQYF.